A single sample gave rise to the 3 T cell receptor beta chains below, sequenced in a study of T cell responses to AZD1222 COVID-19 vaccine. Sequenced by immunoSEQ multiplex PCR; TCRdb stores in-frame clones only, minus some. The sample lists some 170,000 clones; just under 95% were seen once. The sequences come from peripheral blood, collected on day 0 of AZD1222 vaccination. These receptors were collected from an adult in good health.

This chain uses TRBV5-6 with TRBJ1-6, with D hard to call. The CDR3 runs 14 residues. V was clipped by 2 bases and J by 3 bases, with 6 bases between them. Germline lookup yields CDR1 SGHDT and CDR2 YYEEEE. CDR3 nucleotides: TGTGCCAGCAGCTTTGACAACTATAATTCACCCCTCCACTTT. This encodes CASSFDNYNSPLHF.

The rearrangement uses TRBV19 and TRBJ1-2; D ambiguous. The V end was cut by 5 bases, the J end by 4 bases, with 8 bases between. Germline values: CDR1 LNHDA, CDR2 SQIVND (reference sequence). The CDR3 length is 12 residues. The CDR3 DNA follows: TGTGCCAGTAGTGCCCCAGGCTATGGCTACACCTTC. It specifies CASSAPGYGYTF.

V gene TRBV20-1 combines with J gene TRBJ2-7, with TRBD2 as a possible D gene (6 bases). The CDR3 sequence is 17 residues long. Deletions cut 3 bases from V and 0 bases from J, with 21 bases between. Germline assignment: CDR1 DFQATT and CDR2 SNEGSKA (reference sequence). CDR3 sequence (DNA): TGCAGTGCTAGTAAGGGGACCGGGACTGGAAGCTCCTACGAGCAGTACTTC. Translation gives CSASKGTGTGSSYEQYF.